A selection of T cell receptor beta chains follows, all from one sample in a study of shared clonotypes between healthy human individuals. Sequencing was performed with immunoSEQ multiplex PCR; in TCRdb, only in-frame clones are kept and a portion is missing. The sample holds some 1 million clones, roughly 80% seen once. Sequencing was done on a sample of memory CD4+ T cells sorted from blood. The receptors shown here come from a man in his late teens or twenties in good health. Both conserved end residues are part of each CDR3. The order of the fields is clone size, J gene, D gene, V gene, CDR3 length, CDR3 protein, CDR3 DNA. The D gene is left open where the match is weak. Size is stated for part of the rows, as once, few or many counts, or as a class when the clone is expanded.

>.|TRBJ2-7|.|TRBV19|15
CASSPGQTKSYEQYF
TGTGCCAGTAGCCCTGGCCAGACGAAATCCTACGAGCAGTACTTC
>.|TRBJ2-5|.|TRBV7-9|16
CASSEDSARRRETQYF
TGTGCCAGCAGCGAGGACTCCGCGAGACGGAGGGAGACCCAGTACTTC
>few|TRBJ1-1|.|TRBV29-1|12
CSVGGGDTEAFF
TGCAGCGTTGGCGGTGGGGACACTGAAGCTTTCTTT
>.|TRBJ2-7|TRBD2|TRBV5-1|14
CASSPGRTSDEQYF
TGCGCCAGCAGCCCTGGCCGGACTAGCGACGAGCAGTACTTC
>.|TRBJ1-3|.|TRBV9|16
CASSAPGGINGNTIYF
TGTGCCAGCAGCGCCCCCGGGGGAATAAATGGAAACACCATATATTTT
>.|TRBJ2-2|TRBD2|TRBV11-2|14
CASSWGLAAGELFF
TGTGCCAGCAGCTGGGGACTAGCGGCCGGGGAGCTGTTTTTT
>.|TRBJ1-2|.|TRBV14|14
CASSQDGFNYGYTF
TGTGCCAGCAGCCAAGATGGTTTTAACTATGGCTACACCTTC
>.|TRBJ1-6|.|TRBV7-2|14
CASSWAGPNSPLHF
TGTGCCAGCAGCTGGGCGGGACCTAATTCACCCCTCCACTTT
>.|TRBJ2-5|.|TRBV29-1|10
CSVAGETQYF
TGCAGCGTAGCCGGGGAGACCCAGTACTTC
>.|TRBJ2-7|.|TRBV9|14
CASSGGQGSYEQYF
TGTGCCAGCAGCGGTGGGCAGGGCAGCTACGAGCAGTACTTC
>.|TRBJ2-3|TRBD1|TRBV7-2|17
CASSLRTGGLLTDTQYF
TGTGCCAGCAGCTTAAGGACAGGGGGCCTCCTCACAGATACGCAGTATTTT
>.|TRBJ2-4|.|TRBV11-2|14
CASSFWASKNIQYF
TGTGCCAGCAGCTTCTGGGCATCCAAAAACATTCAGTACTTC
>few|TRBJ1-2|.|TRBV30|16
CAWGFRGAGRTEGYTF
TGTGCCTGGGGGTTTCGGGGAGCGGGTAGGACAGAAGGCTACACCTTC
>.|TRBJ2-1|TRBD2|TRBV27|18
CASSLARPGLAGRDEQFF
TGTGCCAGCAGTTTAGCCCGACCGGGACTAGCCGGTCGGGATGAGCAGTTCTTC
>few|TRBJ2-3|.|TRBV30|15
CAWSVPRLDSDTQYF
TGTGCCTGGAGTGTGCCGCGGTTAGACTCAGATACGCAGTATTTT
>.|TRBJ1-4|.|TRBV5-1|15
CASSFNGEGSEKLFF
TGCGCCAGCAGCTTCAATGGGGAGGGGAGTGAAAAACTGTTTTTT
>many|TRBJ2-7|.|TRBV27|18
CASSLRGGGRAIHYEQYF
TGTGCCAGCAGTTTACGCGGTGGAGGCAGGGCGATACACTACGAGCAGTACTTC
>.|TRBJ2-5|.|TRBV5-4|15
CASSLSEGGIASQYF
TGTGCCAGCAGCTTGTCCGAGGGTGGAATCGCCTCCCAGTACTTC
>.|TRBJ2-3|.|TRBV13|12
CASSLYGGLQYF
TGTGCCAGCAGCTTATACGGGGGATTACAGTATTTT
>.|TRBJ2-1|.|TRBV15|14
CATSLADKGNEQFF
TGTGCCACCAGCCTAGCCGATAAAGGGAATGAGCAGTTCTTC
>.|TRBJ2-7|TRBD2|TRBV19|14
CATSTSGSSYEQYF
TGTGCCACCAGTACGAGCGGGAGCTCCTACGAGCAGTACTTC
>.|TRBJ1-4|TRBD1|TRBV7-2|12
CASSPGQGLLFF
TGTGCCAGCAGCCCCGGACAGGGCCTACTGTTTTTT
>few|TRBJ1-2|.|TRBV19|13
CASHSHPNYGYTF
TGTGCCAGTCATTCACACCCGAACTATGGCTACACCTTC
>.|TRBJ2-3|TRBD2|TRBV30|14
CAWNSGREGDTQYF
TGTGCCTGGAATAGCGGGAGAGAGGGCGATACGCAGTATTTT
>.|TRBJ2-1|.|TRBV5-4|13
CASSLVGANEQFF
TGTGCCAGCAGCTTGGTAGGGGCGAATGAGCAGTTCTTC
>.|TRBJ1-1|TRBD1|TRBV7-9|18
CASSPRPPLQGEHTEAFF
TGTGCCAGCAGCCCCCGCCCCCCCCTACAGGGGGAACACACTGAAGCTTTCTTT
>.|TRBJ2-7|.|TRBV10-3|12
CAINSQGYEQYF
TGTGCCATCAACTCGCAAGGTTACGAGCAGTACTTC
>.|TRBJ1-1|.|TRBV19|13
CASSTQRNTEAFF
TGTGCCAGTAGTACTCAGAGAAACACTGAAGCTTTCTTT
>.|TRBJ2-2|TRBD2|TRBV19|17
CASFPSGTRVNTGELFF
TGTGCCAGTTTTCCTAGCGGGACCCGAGTGAACACCGGGGAGCTGTTTTTT
>.|TRBJ2-1|.|TRBV19|13
CASSVGGYNEQFF
TGTGCCAGTAGTGTTGGGGGGTACAATGAGCAGTTCTTC
>.|TRBJ2-3|TRBD2|TRBV2|14
CASSDLAGGSTQYF
TGTGCCAGCAGTGATCTAGCGGGAGGGTCTACGCAGTATTTT
>.|TRBJ2-7|TRBD1|TRBV2|15
CASSPTGQGSNEQYF
TGTGCCAGCAGTCCCACGGGACAGGGGTCCAACGAGCAGTACTTC
>few|TRBJ1-5|.|TRBV18|13
CASSPGGNQPQHF
TGTGCCAGCTCACCCGGGGGCAATCAGCCCCAGCATTTT
>.|TRBJ2-1|TRBD2|TRBV11-3|17
CASSLGGGGTSYNEQFF
TGTGCCAGCAGCTTAGGGGGGGGTGGCACCTCCTACAATGAGCAGTTCTTC
>few|TRBJ1-3|.|TRBV10-3|13
CATRTASGNTIYF
TGTGCCACCAGGACGGCCTCTGGAAACACCATATATTTT
>.|TRBJ1-2|TRBD1|TRBV7-2|14
CASSSDRGTGGYTF
TGTGCCAGCAGCTCGGACAGGGGAACTGGCGGCTACACCTTC
>.|TRBJ1-4|.|TRBV5-1|16
CASSLGPAEDSKKLFF
TGCGCCAGCAGCTTGGGTCCAGCAGAGGACAGCAAAAAACTGTTTTTT
>.|TRBJ1-5|.|TRBV19|14
CASSIPYSNQPQHF
TGTGCCAGTAGTATCCCATATAGCAATCAGCCCCAGCATTTT
>.|TRBJ1-2|.|TRBV7-2|13
CASTRTQGTGYTF
TGTGCCAGCACACGAACACAAGGGACGGGCTACACCTTC
>.|TRBJ1-2|TRBD1|TRBV7-2|14
CASSFGTASDGYTF
TGTGCCAGCAGCTTCGGGACAGCCAGCGATGGCTACACCTTC
>.|TRBJ1-2|.|TRBV6-6|15
CASSHNREGGYGYTF
TGTGCCAGCAGTCACAACAGGGAGGGGGGCTATGGCTACACCTTC